This TCR beta chain was identified in a study of cytomegalovirus exposure and HLA in healthy donors. The PCR had 60 Vbeta and 13 Jbeta primers. The protocol was immunoSEQ multiplex PCR, while the TCRdb copy is restricted to in-frame clones and leaves out a portion. The profile covers some 100,000 clones, with 79% appearing a single time and approximately 4.1% taken by the ten largest. The sequenced material came from PBMCs. This sequence was found in a female donor in good health and CMV-seropositive.

Here the CDR3 DNA reads TGTGCCAGTAGTACGGACAGGGTTGGGACTGAAGCTTTCTTT. Encoded protein: CASSTDRVGTEAFF. This chain connects TRBV19 to TRBJ1-1, with 8 bases fitting TRBD1. The length of the CDR3 is 14 residues. CDR1 and CDR2 (germline): LNHDA, SQIVND (reference sequence). Trimming cost V 4 bases and J 5 bases; bases outside gene matches: 6.